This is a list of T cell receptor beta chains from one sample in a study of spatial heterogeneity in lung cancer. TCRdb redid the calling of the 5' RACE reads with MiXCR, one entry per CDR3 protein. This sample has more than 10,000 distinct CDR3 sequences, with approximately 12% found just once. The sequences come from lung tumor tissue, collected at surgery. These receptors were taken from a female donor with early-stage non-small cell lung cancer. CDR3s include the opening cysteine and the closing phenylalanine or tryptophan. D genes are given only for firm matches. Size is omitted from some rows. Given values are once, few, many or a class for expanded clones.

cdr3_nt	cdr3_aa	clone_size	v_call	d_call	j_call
TGTGCCAGCAGGCTACAGGGGGACTATGGCTACACCTTC	CASRLQGDYGYTF	.	TRBV7-2	TRBD1	TRBJ1-2
TGTGCCAGCAGTGAATGGGGGACTAGCGGGAGAGGGTACCAAGAGACCCAGTACTTC	CASSEWGTSGRGYQETQYF	medium-sized	TRBV25-1	TRBD2	TRBJ2-5
TGCAGCGTTGAGTCCCCGGGGGTGTACTCCTACAATGAGCAGTTCTTC	CSVESPGVYSYNEQFF	medium-sized	TRBV29-1	.	TRBJ2-1
TGTGCCAGCGTGGGGGGGGAGGGCCAGTCAGATACGCAGTATTTT	CASVGGEGQSDTQYF	few	TRBV6-4	TRBD2	TRBJ2-3
TGTGCCATCAGTGAGGGGGCAGATACGCAGTATTTT	CAISEGADTQYF	medium-sized	TRBV10-3	.	TRBJ2-3
TGCGCCAGCAGCTTGCCCGACAGTCACTCTGGAAACACCATATATTTT	CASSLPDSHSGNTIYF	many	TRBV5-1	.	TRBJ1-3
TGCGCCAGCAGCCAAGATCGGGGACTAGCGGTCATAGCCAAAAACATTCAGTACTTC	CASSQDRGLAVIAKNIQYF	many	TRBV4-1	TRBD2	TRBJ2-4
TGTGCCAGCAGACGGACAGAGTACACCGGGGAGCTGTTTTTT	CASRRTEYTGELFF	few	TRBV2	.	TRBJ2-2
TGTGCCAGCAGCTTAGACCCAGGACTCGATACGCAGTATTTT	CASSLDPGLDTQYF	.	TRBV7-6	.	TRBJ2-3
TGTGCCAGCAGAGTGGGGGGCCAAGAGACCCAGTACTTC	CASRVGGQETQYF	.	TRBV6-2/TRBV6-3	.	TRBJ2-5
TGCGCCAGCACACAGCCAAATCAGCCCCAGCATTTT	CASTQPNQPQHF	medium-sized	TRBV23-1	.	TRBJ1-5
TGTGCCAGCAGTTTCCTAGGGGGAGGCGGCACTGAAGCTTTCTTT	CASSFLGGGGTEAFF	many	TRBV28	.	TRBJ1-1
TGTGCCAGCAGCCTCACAGGGGGATTTTTTGGAGATACGCAGTATTTT	CASSLTGGFFGDTQYF	.	TRBV6-6	TRBD1	TRBJ2-3
TGCAGTGCTAGAGCCGCCCGACAGGGGATGAGCAATCAGCCCCAGCATTTT	CSARAARQGMSNQPQHF	few	TRBV20-1	TRBD1	TRBJ1-5
TGTGCCAGCAGCGAGGACAGGGGGTACCAAGAGACCCAGTACTTC	CASSEDRGYQETQYF	many	TRBV7-9	TRBD1	TRBJ2-5
TGTGCCAGCAGCTTTGGTAGGGGACCCTACGAGCAGTACTTC	CASSFGRGPYEQYF	many	TRBV7-2	.	TRBJ2-7
TGTGCCAGCACCGGGACAGGGAAGAAGAACACTGAAGCTTTCTTT	CASTGTGKKNTEAFF	medium-sized	TRBV5-6	TRBD1	TRBJ1-1
TGTGCCAGCAGAACGACCGGGACACTTAACTATGGCTACACCTTC	CASRTTGTLNYGYTF	many	TRBV7-9	.	TRBJ1-2
TGTGCCAGCAGCGCGCCCATGGACAATGAGCAGTTCTTC	CASSAPMDNEQFF	many	TRBV7-6	.	TRBJ2-1
TGTGCCAGCAGCTTATGGGGGCGGAACACCGGGGAGCTGTTTTTT	CASSLWGRNTGELFF	many	TRBV7-2	.	TRBJ2-2
TGTGCCAGCAGTAAGGACTGGGAGACCCAGTACTTC	CASSKDWETQYF	.	TRBV2	.	TRBJ2-5
TGTGCCAGCCGGACCTACAATGAGCAGTTCTTC	CASRTYNEQFF	.	TRBV6-1	.	TRBJ2-1
TGTGCCAGCAGCTTTCCGAGCAATTCACCCCTCCACTTT	CASSFPSNSPLHF	few	TRBV7-2	.	TRBJ1-6
TGTGCCAGCTCACCGCGGACAGGACGGAACACTGAAGCTTTCTTT	CASSPRTGRNTEAFF	few	TRBV18	TRBD1	TRBJ1-1
TGTGCCATCTCTCGAGGCGGGGAAGAGACCCAGTACTTC	CAISRGGEETQYF	many	TRBV10-3	.	TRBJ2-5
TGTGCCAGCAGGTCCTCAATGGTCACCGGGGAGCTGTTTTTT	CASRSSMVTGELFF	many	TRBV6-6	.	TRBJ2-2
TGTGCCAGCAGTTACTCGCGGGAGGGGTTCGGGGAGCAGTACTTC	CASSYSREGFGEQYF	medium-sized	TRBV6-5	TRBD2	TRBJ2-7
TGTGCCAGCAGCCCCCCGGGACAGGGGGCTAAGACCCAGTACTTC	CASSPPGQGAKTQYF	.	TRBV6-6	TRBD1	TRBJ2-5
TGCGCCAGCAGTTGGGGCAGGGAAGGCATTCAGTACTTC	CASSWGREGIQYF	few	TRBV5-1	.	TRBJ2-4
TGTGCCAGCAGCTTAGAATCAGGGTCCTACGAGCAGTACTTC	CASSLESGSYEQYF	medium-sized	TRBV7-2	.	TRBJ2-7
TGTGCCAGTAGTATAGGATCACTCCAGGCATACAATGAGCAGTTCTTC	CASSIGSLQAYNEQFF	many	TRBV19	.	TRBJ2-1
TGTGCCAGCAGTTTGCCCGATTTACCCGGGGAGCTGTTTTTT	CASSLPDLPGELFF	.	TRBV28	.	TRBJ2-2
TGTGCCAGCAGCGTAGGGGTAGGCCCTGGAAACACCATATATTTT	CASSVGVGPGNTIYF	few	TRBV9	.	TRBJ1-3